The 22 T cell receptor beta chains presented below share a single source sample, sequenced in a study of CD39 and CD103 CD8 tumor-infiltrating T cells. TCRdb's copy holds only in-frame clones and misses some; the assay was immunoSEQ multiplex PCR. The sample contains 1,200 or so clones, 65% to 80% of which appear only once. The specimen sequenced was CD8+ T cells sorted from blood. As to subset: total memory CD8 T cells (CD45RA-CCR7+/-) from blood or uninvolved lymph node. The receptors shown here come from a human donor with head and neck squamous cell carcinoma.

The chain recombines TRBV5-1 with TRBJ1-1; D ambiguous. V lost 0 bases and J lost 5, with 14 bases in between. This CDR3 has 15 amino acids. The germline gives CDR1 SGHRS, CDR2 YFSETQ. This CDR3 is CASSLDRVGGTEAFF. The CDR3 nucleotides read TGCGCCAGCAGCTTGGATAGGGTCGGTGGAACTGAAGCTTTCTTT.

On this clone itself: Other DNA sequences from this sample encode an identical CDR3 as well. V is TRBV9 and J is TRBJ2-2; D not resolved. This CDR3 has 14 residues. V lost 0 bases, J lost 0 bases, and 3 bases lay in between. Germline V gene sequence: CDR1 SGDLS, CDR2 YYNGEE. The CDR3 region has the DNA TGTGCCAGCAGCGTAGGGGCGAACACCGGGGAGCTGTTTTTT. Its translation is CASSVGANTGELFF.

V and J are TRBV4-2 and TRBJ2-7, with 9 bases lining up with TRBD1. After removal of 3 bases from V and 3 bases from J, the junction contained 12 bases not matched to a gene. Germline V gives CDR1 LGHNA, CDR2 YNFKEQ. This CDR3 region has 17 residues. As DNA, the CDR3 is TGTGCCAGCAGCCACGTTAACAGGGGGCTTAAACTCTACGAGCAGTACTTC. Translation gives CASSHVNRGLKLYEQYF.

The rearrangement joins TRBV2 to TRBJ1-4; 8 nucleotides match TRBD1. CDR1 SNHLY and CDR2 FYNNEI come from the germline V gene. This CDR3 contains 16 residues. With 6 bases clipped from V and 6 bases from J, the junction kept 12 bases outside the gene matches. CDR3 in amino acids: CASRGLDRVPYEKLFF. The CDR3 region has the DNA TGTGCCAGCAGGGGATTGGACAGGGTACCTTATGAAAAACTGTTTTTT.

The J gene is TRBJ2-7, the V gene TRBV4-1; possible D gene TRBD1, 6 bases. CDR1 and CDR2 (germline): MGHRA, YSYEKL. The CDR3 consists of 13 residues. Deletions cut 1 base from V and 4 bases from J, with 8 bases between. In DNA, the CDR3 is TGCGCCAGCAGCCAAGGAGGGGGTTACGAGCAGTACTTC. This codes for CASSQGGGYEQYF.

This clone was picked up a small number of times. This rearrangement joins TRBV7-9 to TRBJ2-3; TRBD1 or TRBD2 may be the D gene (5 bases each). CDR3 length: 16 amino acids. The germline CDR1 and CDR2 sequences are SEHNR and FQNEAQ (reference sequence). V was cut by 1 base and J by 2 bases, with 13 bases left in between. CDR3 loop: CASSLVGTGITDTQYF. The CDR3 DNA follows: TGTGCCAGCAGCTTAGTTGGGACGGGTATCACAGATACGCAGTATTTT.

This chain connects TRBV28 to TRBJ2-1; D gene ambiguous. The CDR3 has 16 amino acids. Germline V CDR1 and CDR2: MDHEN, SYDVKM. Trimming took 0 bases from V and 6 from J, leaving 15 bases between them. The CDR3 here is CASSLCTAQICNEQFF. CDR3 DNA sequence: TGTGCCAGCAGTTTATGCACAGCGCAGATCTGCAATGAGCAGTTCTTC.

This clone was seen only a few times. This chain connects TRBV5-6 to TRBJ1-1; no clear D. Germline V gene lookup returns CDR1 SGHDT and CDR2 YYEEEE. The CDR3 is 15 amino acids. V was clipped by 1 base and J by 0 bases, with 10 bases between them. The CDR3 loop reads CASSLLQSLNTEAFF. For the CDR3, the DNA is TGTGCCAGCAGCTTGTTGCAGAGTTTGAACACTGAAGCTTTCTTT.

This clone was picked up a small number of times. The chain has TRBV4-3 and TRBJ1-1, with D perhaps TRBD1 (5 bases). CDR3 length: 17 amino acids. Germline assignment: CDR1 LGHNA and CDR2 YSLEER. V was pared by 1 base and J by 4 bases, with 19 bases between. Here the CDR3 DNA reads TGCGCCAGCAGCCAAGCCCCCTGGGGGGAAGAGGGCACTGAAGCTTTCTTT. Translated, it gives CASSQAPWGEEGTEAFF.

V gene TRBV7-2 combines with J gene TRBJ2-3, with 7 bases matching TRBD2. CDR1 is SGHTA and CDR2 is FQGNSA in the germline V gene. V trimming: 5 bases; J trimming: 3 bases; junction bases outside the gene matches: 2. The length of the CDR3 is 13 residues. The CDR3 bases are TGTGCCAGCAGCGTCGGGGGGACAGATACGCAGTATTTT. It yields the protein CASSVGGTDTQYF.

The J gene is TRBJ1-1, the V gene TRBV7-9; a possible D gene is TRBD1 (6 bases). The CDR3 is 15 residues long. V lost 3 bases, J lost 0 bases, and 11 bases lay in between. In germline, CDR1 is SEHNR, CDR2 FQNEAQ (reference sequence). This CDR3 reads CASSFPAGVNTEAFF. The CDR3 region has the DNA TGTGCCAGCAGCTTTCCGGCAGGGGTGAACACTGAAGCTTTCTTT.

J is TRBJ2-3 and V is TRBV28; D possibly corresponds to TRBD2 (5 bases). The length of the CDR3 is 11 residues. V shed 8 bases and J shed 3 bases, with 6 bases lying between them. Germline-derived CDR1 and CDR2 are MDHEN and SYDVKM. Written as DNA, the CDR3 is TGTGCCAGCGGACTGACAGATACGCAGTATTTT. Protein product: CASGLTDTQYF. The full variable domain, rest sourced from reference TRBV28 and TRBJ2-3, is DVKVTQSSRYLVKRTGEKVFLECVQDMDHENMFWYRQDPGLGLRLIYFSYDVKMKEKGDIPEGYSVSREKKERFSLILESASTNQTSMYLCASGLTDTQYFGPGTRLTVL.

V and J are TRBV19 and TRBJ2-1, with D maybe TRBD2 (6 bases). The germline V gene encodes CDR1 LNHDA and CDR2 SQIVND (reference sequence). The CDR3 spans 15 residues. V lost 3 bases, J lost 6 bases, and 15 bases lay in between. CDR3 bases: TGTGCCAGTAGTATTTACCAGGCCGGGGGCAATGAGCAGTTCTTC. Amino acids: CASSIYQAGGNEQFF.

The chain couples TRBV15 to TRBJ1-2; no definite D call. Trimming left V 0 bases short and J 5 bases short, with 16 bases between. This CDR3 is built from 16 residues. Germline V gene lookup returns CDR1 LNHNV and CDR2 YYDKDF (reference sequence). CDR3 bases: TGTGCCACCAGCAGAGATAGCTCGAGCCCCTTTTATGGCTACACCTTC. Residues: CATSRDSSSPFYGYTF.

This chain uses TRBV27 with TRBJ1-2; TRBD1 aligns across 8 bases. The CDR3 loop spans 13 amino acids. Germline V gene data show CDR1 as MNHEY and CDR2 as SMNVEV (reference sequence). Losses at the gene ends were 2 bases for V and 8 bases for J; bases not matched to a gene: 4. The CDR3 sequence: CASSLRTGHGYTF. The CDR3, as DNA: TGTGCCAGCAGTTTAAGGACAGGGCACGGCTACACCTTC.

This chain links TRBV30 with TRBJ2-1; 9 bases align to TRBD1. Germline values: CDR1 GTSNPN, CDR2 SVGIG (reference sequence). With 0 bases clipped from V and 8 bases from J, the junction kept 8 bases outside the gene matches. The CDR3 runs 15 residues. The CDR3 here is CAWSVETGGIDEQFF. CDR3 sequence (DNA): TGTGCCTGGAGTGTGGAGACAGGGGGGATAGATGAGCAGTTCTTC.

This chain links TRBV5-4 with TRBJ2-3; the match to TRBD2 covers 15 bases. The V gene end was trimmed by 3 bases and the J gene end by 6 bases; junction bases not matched to a gene: 5. This CDR3 has 16 amino acids. Germline lookup yields CDR1 SGHNT and CDR2 YYREEE (reference sequence). The CDR3, as DNA: TGTGCCAGCAGCTACGGACTAGCGGGGGGGCTGGATACGCAGTATTTT. This sequence encodes CASSYGLAGGLDTQYF.

CDR3 in amino acids: CASSFSDRNTEAFF. DNA for the CDR3: TGTGCCAGCAGCTTCTCCGACAGGAACACTGAAGCTTTCTTT. The chain couples TRBV5-6 to TRBJ1-1; weak D call: TRBD1 (5 bases). V dropped 2 bases and J dropped 1 base, with 9 bases sitting between them. CDR3 length: 14 amino acids. Germline V lookup: CDR1 SGHDT, CDR2 YYEEEE. The variable domain in full, with the rest retrieved from reference TRBV5-6 and TRBJ1-1, is DAGVTQSPTHLIKTRGQQVTLRCSPKSGHDTVSWYQQALGQGPQFIFQYYEEEERQRGNFPDRFSGHQFPNYSSELNVNALLLGDSALYLCASSFSDRNTEAFFGQGTRLTVV.

This chain links TRBV4-3 with TRBJ1-2; D uncertain. Germline lookup yields CDR1 LGHNA and CDR2 YSLEER. V was cut by 5 bases and J by 8 bases, with 18 bases left in between. CDR3 length: 14 amino acids. CDR3 amino acids: CASSTGKRVEGYTF. The CDR3 coding sequence is TGCGCCAGCAGCACCGGGAAGCGGGTTGAAGGCTACACCTTC.

The rearrangement links TRBV28 to TRBJ1-2; D call uncertain. Trimming pared 5 bases from V and 1 base from J, leaving 17 bases between. Germline V gene data show CDR1 as MDHEN and CDR2 as SYDVKM. The CDR3 spans 16 residues. CDR3 residues: CASSPYLRSRNYGYTF. The CDR3 DNA follows: TGTGCCAGCAGTCCCTACCTCAGGAGTCGTAACTATGGCTACACCTTC.

The CDR3: CASSQVVAGLNTEAFF. The CDR3 coding sequence is TGCGCCAGCAGCCAAGTTGTGGCAGGGCTGAACACTGAAGCTTTCTTT. The chain links TRBV4-3 to TRBJ1-1; tentatively, D is TRBD1 (5 bases). From germline, CDR1 is LGHNA and CDR2 YSLEER. The V gene lost 1 base and the J gene lost 0 bases, with 12 bases spanning the gap. The CDR3 extends over 16 amino acids.

The chain uses TRBV6-5 and TRBJ2-7; D is ambiguous. Germline V lookup: CDR1 MNHEY, CDR2 SVGAGI. Trimming left V 2 bases short and J 2 bases short, with 10 bases between. This CDR3 is 14 amino acids long. Here the CDR3 reads CASSYVAGTYEQYF. The CDR3 coding sequence is TGTGCCAGCAGTTACGTCGCCGGCACCTACGAGCAGTACTTC.